The 10 T cell receptor beta chains below were found in one sample sequenced in a study of blood T cell repertoires in COVID-19. TCRdb keeps only in-frame clones here, not all; method: immunoSEQ multiplex PCR. This repertoire shows about 120,000 clones, 65% to 90% found once; its top ten account for about 12%. The specimen was peripheral blood. The receptors originated from a human donor in a cohort sampled during active COVID-19.

The chain couples TRBV27 to TRBJ1-2; 10 nucleotides line up with TRBD1. V was clipped by 3 bases and J by 2 bases; unmatched bases: 9. In germline, CDR1 is MNHEY, CDR2 SMNVEV (reference sequence). The CDR3 consists of 17 residues. The CDR3 DNA reads TGTGCCAGCAGTTTCCTCTGGGACAGGGGAAGAAACTATGGCTACACCTTC. Residues: CASSFLWDRGRNYGYTF.

This rearrangement joins TRBV2 to TRBJ2-5; 10 nucleotides match TRBD2. This CDR3 contains 15 residues. Unmatched junction bases numbered 6, after V lost 4 bases and J lost 4 bases. Germline CDR1 SNHLY, CDR2 FYNNEI. This chain's CDR3 is CASSAERGGRETQYF. The CDR3 DNA reads TGTGCCAGCAGTGCGGAGCGGGGGGGCAGAGAGACCCAGTACTTC.

The rearrangement links TRBV19 to TRBJ2-1, with 14 bases fitting TRBD2. The germline gives CDR1 LNHDA, CDR2 SQIVND (reference sequence). The CDR3 totals 17 residues. Germline trimming cut 6 bases from V and 7 bases from J; bases unmatched to any gene: 11. The CDR3 region has the DNA TGTGCCAGTAGCCCAGGGGGGACTAGCGGGGGAGTGAATGAGCAGTTCTTC. It encodes CASSPGGTSGGVNEQFF. The variable domain in full, with the rest retrieved from reference TRBV19 and TRBJ2-1, is DGGITQSPKYLFRKEGQNVTLSCEQNLNHDAMYWYRQDPGQGLRLIYYSQIVNDFQKGDIAEGYSVSREKKESFPLTVTSAQKNPTAFYLCASSPGGTSGGVNEQFFGPGTRLTVL.

The V gene is TRBV13, the J gene TRBJ2-2; D possibly corresponds to TRBD1 (6 bases). This CDR3 contains 16 residues. CDR1 is PRHDT, CDR2 FYEKMQ, per germline (reference sequence). The ends were cut back, 0 bases at V and 3 bases at J, with 11 bases in the middle. CDR3 loop: CASSLGRRGYTGELFF. CDR3 nucleotides: TGTGCCAGCAGCTTAGGCCGAAGGGGGTACACCGGGGAGCTGTTTTTT.

This rearrangement joins TRBV6-2 or TRBV6-3 to TRBJ2-1, with 9 positions matching TRBD2. The germline V gene encodes CDR1 MNHEY and CDR2 SVGEGT. The CDR3 length is 15 residues. J lost 6 bases, V lost 4 bases, and 7 bases had no gene match. This CDR3 reads CASSFGGGGGNEQFF. DNA for the CDR3: TGTGCCAGCAGTTTTGGCGGGGGGGGAGGCAATGAGCAGTTCTTC.

This rearrangement joins TRBV3-1 (or the pseudogene TRBV3-2) to TRBJ2-5; D is undetermined. V lost 1 base, J lost 5 bases, and 5 bases lay in between. Germline CDR1 LGHDT, CDR2 YNNKEL (reference sequence). The CDR3 is 12 amino acids. CDR3 coding DNA: TGTGCCAGCAGCCAAGCCATGGAGACCCAGTACTTC. Translation: CASSQAMETQYF.

This clone was seen once. This chain joins TRBV3-1 (or the pseudogene TRBV3-2) and TRBJ2-7, with TRBD1 as a possible D gene (6 bases). CDR3 length: 12 residues. CDR1 is LGHDT and CDR2 is YNNKEL in the germline V gene (reference sequence). Trimming cost V 4 bases and J 4 bases, with 8 bases left between them. The DNA for the CDR3 is TGTGCCAGCAGCCCGGGGACATACGAGCAGTACTTC. Amino acid sequence: CASSPGTYEQYF.

V and J are TRBV15 and TRBJ2-2; D possibly corresponds to TRBD1 (5 bases). V lost 3 bases and J 7 bases, leaving 9 bases between the germline ends. The V gene's germline CDR1 is LNHNV and CDR2 YYDKDF (reference sequence). The length of the CDR3 is 13 residues. The CDR3: CATSSAGYGELFF. Here the CDR3 DNA reads TGTGCCACCAGCAGTGCAGGGTACGGGGAGCTGTTTTTT. Full variable domain (remainder filled in from reference TRBV15 and TRBJ2-2): DAMVIQNPRYQVTQFGKPVTLSCSQTLNHNVMYWYQQKSSQAPKLLFHYYDKDFNNEADTPDNFQSRRPNTSFCFLDIRSPGLGDTAMYLCATSSAGYGELFFGEGSRLTVL.

The chain employs TRBV5-1 and TRBJ2-3; D is unclear. The CDR3 has 14 residues. V was cut by 4 bases and J by 0 bases, with 9 bases left in between. Germline V CDR1 and CDR2: SGHRS, YFSETQ. CDR3 DNA sequence: TGCGCCAGCAGCGATCCGACTAGCACAGATACGCAGTATTTT. Protein: CASSDPTSTDTQYF.

This rearrangement joins TRBV5-1 to TRBJ1-1, with TRBD1 matching 8 bases. The CDR3 has 16 residues. V trimming: 0 bases; J trimming: 1 base; junction bases outside the gene matches: 5. CDR1 and CDR2 (germline): SGHRS, YFSETQ. The CDR3 nucleotides are TGCGCCAGCAGCTTGGTGACAGGGGACCGGAACACTGAAGCTTTCTTT. Protein: CASSLVTGDRNTEAFF.